This TCR beta chain was sequenced in a study of cytomegalovirus exposure and HLA in healthy donors. The PCR employed 60 Vbeta primers together with 13 Jbeta primers. TCRdb keeps only in-frame clones here, not all; method: immunoSEQ multiplex PCR. The repertoire includes roughly 100,000 clones, approximately 77% of them detected once, and 9.6% sits in the top ten. This CDR3 contains 14 residues. Germline values: CDR1 MDHEN, CDR2 SYDVKM. Trimming removed 6 bases from V and 7 bases from J, with 18 bases in between. This sequence was found in a male donor in good health and CMV-seropositive. V and J are TRBV28 and TRBJ2-5; a weak D match, TRBD1 (6 bases). The sample was PBMCs. The CDR3 DNA is TGTGCCAGCAGCGCTCACAGGGAGCCCGGGACCCAGTACTTC. Protein: CASSAHREPGTQYF.